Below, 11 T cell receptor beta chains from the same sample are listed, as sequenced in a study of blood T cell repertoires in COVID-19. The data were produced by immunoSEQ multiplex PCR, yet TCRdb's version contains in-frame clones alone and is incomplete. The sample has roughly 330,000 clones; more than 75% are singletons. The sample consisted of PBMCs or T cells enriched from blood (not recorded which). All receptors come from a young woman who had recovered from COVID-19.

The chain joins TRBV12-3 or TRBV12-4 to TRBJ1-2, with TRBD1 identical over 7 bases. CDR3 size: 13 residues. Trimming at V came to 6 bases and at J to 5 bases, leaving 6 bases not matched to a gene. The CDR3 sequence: CASSQGVGYGYTF. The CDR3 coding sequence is TGTGCCAGCAGCCAGGGGGTGGGATATGGCTACACCTTC.

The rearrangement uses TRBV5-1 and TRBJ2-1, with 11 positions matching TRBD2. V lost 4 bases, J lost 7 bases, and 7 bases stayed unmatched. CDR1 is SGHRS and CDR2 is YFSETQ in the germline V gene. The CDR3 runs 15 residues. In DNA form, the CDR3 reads TGCGCCAGCAGCGACACTAGCGGGGGTACTAATGAGCAGTTCTTC. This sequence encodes CASSDTSGGTNEQFF.

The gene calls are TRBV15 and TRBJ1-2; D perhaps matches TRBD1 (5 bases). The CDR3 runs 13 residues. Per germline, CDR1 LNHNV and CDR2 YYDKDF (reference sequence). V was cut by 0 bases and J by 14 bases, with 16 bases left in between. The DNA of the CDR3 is TGTGCCACCAGCAGAGATACGGTAGGGGATCGGACCTTC. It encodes CATSRDTVGDRTF.

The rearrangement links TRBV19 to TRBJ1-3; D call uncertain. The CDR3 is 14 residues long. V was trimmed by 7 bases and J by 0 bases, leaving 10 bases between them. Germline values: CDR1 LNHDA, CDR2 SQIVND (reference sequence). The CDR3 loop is CASTRVLSGNTIYF. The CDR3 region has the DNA TGTGCCAGTACCCGGGTTCTCTCTGGAAACACCATATATTTT.

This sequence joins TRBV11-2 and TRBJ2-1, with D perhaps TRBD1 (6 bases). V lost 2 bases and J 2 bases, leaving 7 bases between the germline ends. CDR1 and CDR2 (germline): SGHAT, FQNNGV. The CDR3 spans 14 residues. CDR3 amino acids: CASSLQGTYNEQFF. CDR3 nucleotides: TGTGCCAGCAGCTTACAGGGGACCTACAATGAGCAGTTCTTC.

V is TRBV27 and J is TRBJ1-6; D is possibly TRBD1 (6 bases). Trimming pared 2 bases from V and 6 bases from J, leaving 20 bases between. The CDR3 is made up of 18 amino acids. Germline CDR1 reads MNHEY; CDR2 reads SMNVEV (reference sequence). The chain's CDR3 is CASSLRGGGGFGNSPLHF. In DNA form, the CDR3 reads TGTGCCAGCAGTTTAAGGGGGGGAGGAGGGTTCGGTAATTCACCCCTCCACTTT.

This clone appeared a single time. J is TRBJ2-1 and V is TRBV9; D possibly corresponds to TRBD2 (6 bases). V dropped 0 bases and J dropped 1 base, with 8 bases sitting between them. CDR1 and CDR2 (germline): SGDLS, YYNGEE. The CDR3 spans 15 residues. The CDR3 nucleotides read TGTGCCAGCAGCGTAGGTGGGAGGTCCTACAATGAGCAGTTCTTC. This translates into CASSVGGRSYNEQFF.

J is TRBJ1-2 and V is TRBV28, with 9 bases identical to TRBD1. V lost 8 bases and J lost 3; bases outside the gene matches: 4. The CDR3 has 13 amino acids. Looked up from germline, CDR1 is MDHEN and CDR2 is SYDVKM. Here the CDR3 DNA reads TGTGCCAGCTGGGACAGGGATTACTATGGCTACACCTTC. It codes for CASWDRDYYGYTF.

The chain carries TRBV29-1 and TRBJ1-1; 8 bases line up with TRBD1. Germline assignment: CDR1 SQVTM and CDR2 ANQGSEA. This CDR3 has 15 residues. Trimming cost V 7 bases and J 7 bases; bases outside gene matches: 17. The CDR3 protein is CSETVTAGGFGEAFF. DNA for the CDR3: TGCAGCGAGACTGTAACCGCAGGGGGCTTCGGTGAAGCTTTCTTT.

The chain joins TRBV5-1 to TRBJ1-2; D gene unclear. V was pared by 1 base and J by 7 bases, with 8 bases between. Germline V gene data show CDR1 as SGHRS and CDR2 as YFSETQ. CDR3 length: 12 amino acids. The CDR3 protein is CASSLRGSGYTF. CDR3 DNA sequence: TGCGCCAGCAGCTTGCGGGGAAGTGGCTACACCTTC.

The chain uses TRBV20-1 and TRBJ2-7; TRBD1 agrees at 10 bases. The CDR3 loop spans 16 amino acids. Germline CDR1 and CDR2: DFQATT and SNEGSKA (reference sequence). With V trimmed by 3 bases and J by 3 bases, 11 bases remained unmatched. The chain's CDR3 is CSASAQDRGNLYEQYF. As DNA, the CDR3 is TGCAGTGCTAGTGCCCAGGACAGGGGGAACCTCTACGAGCAGTACTTC.